The present T cell receptor (beta chain) was sequenced within a study of cytotoxic CD8 clonotypes in ibrutinib-treated CLL. Only a few counts were recorded for this clone. Method: immunoSEQ multiplex PCR; TCRdb's copy keeps in-frame clones and lacks some. The sample comprises some 130,000 clones, approximately 90% of which are singletons, and 11% rests with the top ten. The receptor was derived from a human donor with chronic lymphocytic leukemia. The sample in question was PBMCs, obtained after 12 months of ibrutinib treatment.

In DNA form, the CDR3 reads TGTGCCAGTTCAACAGAGCAGGATGAGCAGTTCTTC. The encoded protein is CASSTEQDEQFF. The chain is built from TRBV6-5 and TRBJ2-1; D is unclear. The CDR3 runs 12 residues. The germline V gene has CDR1 MNHEY and CDR2 SVGAGI. V lost 9 bases, J lost 8 bases, and 14 bases lay in between.